The clone carrying this T cell receptor beta chain has a handful of counts. The antigen is undetermined. The germline CDR1 and CDR2 sequences are MNHNY and SVGAGI (reference sequence). V was shortened by 10 bases and J by 4 bases, with 25 bases between the two germline ends. CDR3 length: 16 amino acids. The method was immunoSEQ multiplex PCR; TCRdb's version includes in-frame clones alone and lacks a portion of them. The sample includes fewer than 20,000 clones, more than 65% of them seen just once. This record comes from a study of CD4+ T cells in melanoma. Findings and caveats of the study: A reported correlation linked neoantigen-specific CD4+ T cells to CD8+, macrophage and B cell function. Neoantigen-specific CD4+ T cells in melanoma reportedly had diverse differentiation states.

Sequencing used cells from a culture (not recorded whether cultured in vitro). This receptor was obtained from a human donor with melanoma. The genes are TRBV6-6 and TRBJ1-2; D may be TRBD1 (5 bases). DNA of the CDR3: TGTGCCACCATCCGGCTGTCGGTGGCAGGGTCCTATGGCTACACCTTC. This translates into CATIRLSVAGSYGYTF.